This TCR beta chain was sequenced during a study of blood T cell repertoires in COVID-19. Libraries were prepared by immunoSEQ multiplex PCR; TCRdb keeps only in-frame clonotypes and omits some of them. This sample has 80,000 to 100,000 clones; about 74% occur once, and the top ten carry 3.9%. Trimming cost V 0 bases and J 4 bases; bases outside gene matches: 15. The germline gives CDR1 LGHNT, CDR2 FRNRAP. The CDR3 extends over 20 amino acids. This clone was detected a few times. The sequenced material came from peripheral blood. The chain has TRBV12-5 and TRBJ2-2, with TRBD2 matching 9 bases. The TCR originated in a man aged 70-80 years with COVID-19, enrolled during active disease. CDR3 DNA sequence: TGTGCTAGTGGTTTGGTACTAAATCGTGCGGGAGGGCCGGGCACCGGGGAGCTGTTTTTT. Its protein is CASGLVLNRAGGPGTGELFF. Combining the CDR3 with reference TRBV12-5 and TRBJ2-2 gives the whole variable domain DARVTQTPRHKVTEMGQEVTMRCQPILGHNTVFWYRQTMMQGLELLAYFRNRAPLDDSGMPKDRFSAEMPDATLATLKIQPSEPRDSAVYFCASGLVLNRAGGPGTGELFFGEGSRLTVL.